One and the same sample provided the 26 T cell receptor beta chains below, sequenced in a study of blood T cell repertoires in COVID-19. Method: immunoSEQ multiplex PCR; TCRdb's copy keeps in-frame clones and lacks some. Seen here are a few hundred thousand clones, about nine tenths observed once, and the top ten hold roughly 2.9%. The sequencing input was PBMCs or T cells enriched from blood (not recorded which). These TCRs come from a woman aged 45-65 years who had been exposed to COVID-19.

The gene calls are TRBV2 and TRBJ1-5; D unresolved. Germline V gene sequence: CDR1 SNHLY, CDR2 FYNNEI. V shed 2 bases and J shed 2 bases, with 7 bases lying between them. The CDR3 covers 14 residues. In DNA, the CDR3 is TGTGCCAGCAGTGAATCAGGTCGCAATCAGCCCCAGCATTTT. This encodes CASSESGRNQPQHF.

The chain joins TRBV5-8 to TRBJ1-4; 9 nucleotides align to TRBD1. The germline CDR1 and CDR2 sequences are SGHTS and YDEGEE. This CDR3 region has 15 residues. Losses at the gene ends were 4 bases for V and 6 bases for J; bases not matched to a gene: 7. CDR3: CASSLGTGWYEKLFF. In DNA, the CDR3 is TGTGCCAGCAGCCTTGGGACAGGGTGGTATGAAAAACTGTTTTTT.

The rearrangement uses TRBV29-1 and TRBJ2-3, with a possible D match to TRBD2 (5 bases). The V end was cut by 4 bases, the J end by 1 base, with 12 bases between. CDR1 is SQVTM, CDR2 ANQGSEA, per germline. CDR3 length equals 14 residues. CDR3 in amino acids: CSVGGSQGTDTQYF. CDR3 DNA: TGCAGCGTTGGAGGGTCTCAGGGCACAGATACGCAGTATTTT.

V usage is TRBV19 and J usage is TRBJ1-1; D may be TRBD1 (5 bases). V was cut by 7 bases and J by 4 bases, with 16 bases left in between. Germline V gene lookup returns CDR1 LNHDA and CDR2 SQIVND (reference sequence). The CDR3 runs to 14 residues. The CDR3 here is CASKIGGESTEAFF. The CDR3 DNA follows: TGTGCCAGTAAGATCGGAGGGGAAAGCACTGAAGCTTTCTTT.

A single count supports this clone. The rearrangement links TRBV9 to TRBJ2-3, with TRBD1 matching 8 bases. Germline CDR1 reads SGDLS; CDR2 reads YYNGEE. The CDR3 spans 12 residues. The V and J ends lost 7 bases and 4 bases, in that order; junction bases with no gene match: 2. CDR3 nucleotides: TGTGCCAGCGGACAGGGATCAGATACGCAGTATTTT. This gives the protein CASGQGSDTQYF.

The chain is built from TRBV2 and TRBJ1-4; TRBD1 matches at 8 bases. This CDR3 is 15 amino acids long. J gave up 12 bases and V 7 bases, and 16 bases lay outside the gene matches. Germline lookup yields CDR1 SNHLY and CDR2 FYNNEI. The DNA for the CDR3 is TGTGCCAGCACCTCTGTGGGGACAGGACCCTCGGAACTGTTTTTT. This gives the protein CASTSVGTGPSELFF.

V gene TRBV27 combines with J gene TRBJ1-5; maybe TRBD1 (6 bases). The CDR3 runs to 13 residues. Trimming took 6 bases from V and 5 from J, leaving 11 bases between them. Germline V gene sequence: CDR1 MNHEY, CDR2 SMNVEV (reference sequence). CDR3 coding DNA: TGTGCCAGCAGACAGGGAGCCTATCAGCCCCAGCATTTT. Protein product: CASRQGAYQPQHF.

The J gene is TRBJ2-1, the V gene TRBV28; 12 bases map to TRBD2. Unmatched junction bases numbered 7, after V lost 6 bases and J lost 4 bases. Per germline, CDR1 MDHEN and CDR2 SYDVKM. This CDR3 spans 16 amino acids. The CDR3 sequence: CASRPPTSGGYNEQFF. As DNA, the CDR3 is TGTGCCAGCAGGCCGCCGACTAGCGGGGGATACAATGAGCAGTTCTTC. The full variable domain, in which reference TRBV28 and TRBJ2-1 provide the parts outside the CDR3, is DVKVTQSSRYLVKRTGEKVFLECVQDMDHENMFWYRQDPGLGLRLIYFSYDVKMKEKGDIPEGYSVSREKKERFSLILESASTNQTSMYLCASRPPTSGGYNEQFFGPGTRLTVL.

The chain carries TRBV5-1 and TRBJ1-5; possible D gene TRBD1, 6 bases. Germline CDR1 reads SGHRS; CDR2 reads YFSETQ. Trimming stripped 2 bases from V and 7 bases from J, with 13 bases between. The CDR3 is 14 amino acids. DNA for the CDR3: TGCGCCAGCAGCTTAATGGGGGCGGACCAGCCCCAGCATTTT. It translates to CASSLMGADQPQHF.

The chain employs TRBV2 and TRBJ2-7; no firm D call. The CDR3 length is 14 residues. Germline lookup yields CDR1 SNHLY and CDR2 FYNNEI. Trimming pared 3 bases from V and 2 bases from J, leaving 11 bases between. The chain's CDR3 is CASSDGVVPYEQYF. The CDR3 nucleotides read TGTGCCAGCAGTGATGGAGTCGTTCCCTACGAGCAGTACTTC.

The V call is TRBV28, the J call TRBJ1-5, with 8 bases lining up with TRBD1. Germline V gene data show CDR1 as MDHEN and CDR2 as SYDVKM. Trimming cost V 7 bases and J 5 bases; bases outside gene matches: 10. This CDR3 contains 15 residues. CDR3 residues: CASKRAGGADQPQHF. The CDR3 nucleotides are TGTGCCAGCAAGCGGGCAGGGGGCGCGGATCAGCCCCAGCATTTT.

V usage is TRBV5-1 and J usage is TRBJ1-1; 9 positions agree with TRBD1. V lost 5 bases and J lost 6; bases outside the gene matches: 8. Germline V gene lookup returns CDR1 SGHRS and CDR2 YFSETQ. This CDR3 is 14 amino acids long. For the CDR3, the DNA is TGCGCCAGCAGGTTTAACAGGGGGCTCCCTGAAGCTTTCTTT. Translating it yields CASRFNRGLPEAFF.

The chain uses TRBV11-3 and TRBJ2-3, with 8 bases that match TRBD2. CDR3 size: 15 residues. CDR1 is SGHNT and CDR2 is YENEEA in the germline V gene. The V and J ends lost 5 bases and 3 bases, in that order; junction bases with no gene match: 7. The CDR3 region has the DNA TGTGCCAGCAGCCAGAGCGGGGGTTTTACAGATACGCAGTATTTT. Encoded protein: CASSQSGGFTDTQYF. The full variable domain, its missing parts supplied by reference TRBV11-3 and TRBJ2-3, is EAGVVQSPRYKIIEKKQPVAFWCNPISGHNTLYWYLQNLGQGPELLIRYENEEAVDDSQLPKDRFSAERLKGVDSTLKIQPAELGDSAVYLCASSQSGGFTDTQYFGPGTRLTVL.

A few counts support this clone. The gene calls are TRBV7-9 and TRBJ2-1, with 7 positions matching TRBD1. Germline V CDR1 and CDR2: SEHNR, FQNEAQ (reference sequence). The CDR3 is 14 residues long. The ends lost 7 bases at V and 2 bases at J; junction bases unmatched: 5. This chain's CDR3 is CASTLDRAYNEQFF. CDR3 coding DNA: TGTGCCAGCACCCTAGACAGGGCCTACAATGAGCAGTTCTTC.

This clone was counted a few times. CDR3 sequence: CASGPLAATDTQYF. The CDR3 DNA sequence: TGTGCCAGTGGACCACTAGCGGCCACAGATACGCAGTATTTT. The chain is built from TRBV19 and TRBJ2-3, with 8 nucleotides matching TRBD2. V shed 8 bases and J 2 bases; nucleotides not matched to a gene: 6. The CDR3 length is 14 residues. The germline CDR1 and CDR2 sequences are LNHDA and SQIVND (reference sequence). Based on the CDR3 plus reference TRBV19 and TRBJ2-3, the full variable domain is DGGITQSPKYLFRKEGQNVTLSCEQNLNHDAMYWYRQDPGQGLRLIYYSQIVNDFQKGDIAEGYSVSREKKESFPLTVTSAQKNPTAFYLCASGPLAATDTQYFGPGTRLTVL.

The chain carries TRBV5-1 and TRBJ2-5, with D possibly TRBD1 on 6 matching bases. Trimming shortened V by 2 bases and J by 4 bases, and 12 bases separated the two germline ends. Germline V gene sequence: CDR1 SGHRS, CDR2 YFSETQ. The CDR3 totals 14 residues. The CDR3 coding sequence is TGCGCCAGCAGCTTAACAGGGCAGGGAGAGACCCAGTACTTC. It yields the protein CASSLTGQGETQYF.

The chain is built from TRBV29-1 and TRBJ2-1, with D perhaps TRBD2 (6 bases). Per germline, CDR1 SQVTM and CDR2 ANQGSEA. V was cut by 4 bases and J by 5 bases, with 15 bases left in between. The CDR3 covers 14 residues. The CDR3 region has the DNA TGCAGCGTTGGGTTCCCGGGGACTCACAATGAGCAGTTCTTC. Its protein is CSVGFPGTHNEQFF.

As for this clone: Other DNA sequences in this sample translate to the same CDR3. The chain employs TRBV5-5 and TRBJ2-7; tentative D call: TRBD1 (6 bases). CDR3 length: 14 residues. V gave up 0 bases and J gave up 3 bases, with 10 bases separating them. In germline, CDR1 is SGHKS, CDR2 YYEKEE (reference sequence). The CDR3 reads CASSLGQGSYEQYF. Here the CDR3 DNA reads TGTGCCAGCAGCTTGGGGCAGGGGAGCTACGAGCAGTACTTC. The variable domain in full, completed from reference TRBV5-5 and TRBJ2-7, reads DAGVTQSPTHLIKTRGQQVTLRCSPISGHKSVSWYQQVLGQGPQFIFQYYEKEERGRGNFPDRFSARQFPNYSSELNVNALLLGDSALYLCASSLGQGSYEQYFGPGTRLTVT.

The J gene is TRBJ1-2, the V gene TRBV28; 8 positions match TRBD1. V was pared by 4 bases and J by 8 bases, with 12 bases of the junction left unmatched. The CDR3 runs 15 residues. Germline V lookup: CDR1 MDHEN, CDR2 SYDVKM. The CDR3 spells CASSSGTGPSRGYTF. The CDR3 nucleotides are TGTGCCAGCAGTTCCGGGACAGGCCCTAGTAGGGGCTACACCTTC.

The gene calls are TRBV5-1 and TRBJ2-5; a weak D match, TRBD1 (6 bases). V was pared by 2 bases and J by 2 bases, with 7 bases between. The CDR3 extends over 13 amino acids. Germline V gene lookup returns CDR1 SGHRS and CDR2 YFSETQ. The CDR3, as DNA: TGCGCCAGCAGCTTTCAGGGGCAAGAGACCCAGTACTTC. As protein: CASSFQGQETQYF.

The V and J genes are TRBV5-1 and TRBJ2-5; TRBD1 matches at 9 bases. CDR3 length: 14 residues. The germline V gene encodes CDR1 SGHRS and CDR2 YFSETQ. Unmatched junction bases numbered 6, after V lost 4 bases and J lost 5 bases. The CDR3 loop is CASSIQGAKETQYF. The CDR3 DNA follows: TGCGCCAGCAGCATACAGGGGGCTAAGGAGACCCAGTACTTC.

This chain joins TRBV10-3 and TRBJ1-1; tentatively, D is TRBD1 (5 bases). Germline V gene lookup returns CDR1 ENHRY and CDR2 SYGVKD. The CDR3 runs to 14 residues. V dropped 3 bases and J dropped 7 bases, with 15 bases sitting between them. CDR3 coding DNA: TGTGCCATCAGTGAACCCAGGGAAAGTGGTGAAGCTTTCTTT. It encodes CAISEPRESGEAFF.

The rearrangement uses TRBV10-3 and TRBJ2-2; no reliable D call. CDR1 is ENHRY, CDR2 SYGVKD, per germline. This CDR3 has 14 residues. V gave up 6 bases and J gave up 0 bases, with 8 bases separating them. The CDR3 loop reads CAIRRQANTGELFF. DNA of the CDR3: TGTGCCATCAGGAGACAAGCGAACACCGGGGAGCTGTTTTTT.

This clone was detected once. The chain is built from TRBV28 and TRBJ1-1, with 8 bases that match TRBD1. Germline lookup yields CDR1 MDHEN and CDR2 SYDVKM. The CDR3 extends over 14 amino acids. After removal of 7 bases from V and 6 bases from J, the junction contained 10 bases not matched to a gene. The DNA for the CDR3 is TGTGCCAGCAAACCGGGACAGGCGTTGGCTGAAGCTTTCTTT. This encodes CASKPGQALAEAFF.

This clone has a single count. The J gene is TRBJ2-5, the V gene TRBV24-1; D perhaps matches TRBD2 (5 bases). There are 15 residues in the CDR3. V shed 5 bases and J shed 4 bases, with 16 bases lying between them. Looked up from germline, CDR1 is KGHDR and CDR2 is SFDVKD. The CDR3 DNA reads as TGTGCCACCAGTGGTCGATCCGGGCTAGCAGAGACCCAGTACTTC. It codes for CATSGRSGLAETQYF.

The chain couples TRBV5-6 to TRBJ1-5, with D possibly being TRBD1 (6 bases). Trimming stripped 0 bases from V and 2 bases from J, with 9 bases between. This CDR3 region has 15 residues. Per germline, CDR1 SGHDT and CDR2 YYEEEE. The CDR3 spells CASSLEGGGNQPQHF. CDR3 nucleotide sequence: TGTGCCAGCAGCTTGGAAGGGGGGGGCAATCAGCCCCAGCATTTT.